Listed below are T cell receptor beta chains from one sample, sequenced in a study of shared clonotypes between healthy human individuals. TCRdb's copy holds only in-frame clones and misses some; the assay was immunoSEQ multiplex PCR. The sample lists around 2,000,000 clones, roughly 95% occurring once. The specimen was naive CD8+ T cells sorted from blood. The receptors originated from a man aged 18 to 29 in good health. Both conserved end residues are part of each CDR3. The order of the fields is V gene, clone size, D gene, J gene, CDR3 protein, CDR3 DNA. D genes are given only for firm matches. For some rows the clone size is stated as once, few or many, or as a class when expanded; others skip it.

v_call: TRBV30
clone_size: NA
d_call: TRBD2
j_call: TRBJ2-3
cdr3_aa: CAWSLVAGGFTDTQYF
cdr3_nt: TGTGCCTGGAGTTTGGTCGCGGGAGGGTTTACAGATACGCAGTATTTT

v_call: TRBV11-2
clone_size: NA
d_call: NA
j_call: TRBJ2-2
cdr3_aa: CASSLGTAGTGELFF
cdr3_nt: TGTGCCAGCAGCTTAGGGACAGCGGGAACCGGGGAGCTGTTTTTT

v_call: TRBV19
clone_size: NA
d_call: NA
j_call: TRBJ2-7
cdr3_aa: CASSIGGWGQHEQYF
cdr3_nt: TGTGCCAGTAGTATAGGAGGTTGGGGTCAACACGAGCAGTACTTC

v_call: TRBV27
clone_size: NA
d_call: TRBD2
j_call: TRBJ2-1
cdr3_aa: CASSSPAGGGYNEQFF
cdr3_nt: TGTGCCAGCAGCTCCCCAGCGGGAGGTGGGTACAATGAGCAGTTCTTC

v_call: TRBV5-5
clone_size: few
d_call: NA
j_call: TRBJ1-5
cdr3_aa: CASSLRGAGTQPQHF
cdr3_nt: TGTGCCAGCAGCTTGAGGGGCGCGGGTACTCAGCCCCAGCATTTT

v_call: TRBV5-6
clone_size: NA
d_call: NA
j_call: TRBJ2-6
cdr3_aa: CASSPQLEPSGANVLTF
cdr3_nt: TGTGCCAGCAGCCCCCAGCTCGAGCCCTCTGGGGCCAACGTCCTGACTTTC

v_call: TRBV2
clone_size: NA
d_call: TRBD2
j_call: TRBJ2-7
cdr3_aa: CASTWTSGGYEQYF
cdr3_nt: TGTGCCAGCACGTGGACTAGCGGGGGATACGAGCAGTACTTC

v_call: TRBV11-2
clone_size: NA
d_call: TRBD1
j_call: TRBJ1-4
cdr3_aa: CASSWYTGQGDEKLFF
cdr3_nt: TGTGCCAGCAGCTGGTACACTGGACAGGGGGACGAAAAACTGTTTTTT

v_call: TRBV6-5
clone_size: NA
d_call: NA
j_call: TRBJ2-1
cdr3_aa: CASMGDEINEQFF
cdr3_nt: TGTGCCAGCATGGGGGACGAGATCAATGAGCAGTTCTTC

v_call: TRBV7-9
clone_size: NA
d_call: NA
j_call: TRBJ1-3
cdr3_aa: CASSPNSGNTIYF
cdr3_nt: TGTGCCAGCAGTCCAAACTCTGGAAACACCATATATTTT

v_call: TRBV5-1
clone_size: NA
d_call: NA
j_call: TRBJ1-3
cdr3_aa: CASSLGTSGNTIYF
cdr3_nt: TGCGCCAGCAGCTTGGGGACTTCTGGAAACACCATATATTTT

v_call: TRBV4-1
clone_size: NA
d_call: NA
j_call: TRBJ1-1
cdr3_aa: CASSQPLAGVNTEAFF
cdr3_nt: TGCGCCAGCAGCCAACCATTAGCAGGGGTTAACACTGAAGCTTTCTTT

v_call: TRBV10-2
clone_size: NA
d_call: TRBD1
j_call: TRBJ1-5
cdr3_aa: CASSEDRANQPQHF
cdr3_nt: TGCGCCAGCAGTGAAGACAGGGCAAATCAGCCCCAGCATTTT

v_call: TRBV4-1
clone_size: NA
d_call: NA
j_call: TRBJ2-7
cdr3_aa: CASSLPGTSSYEQYF
cdr3_nt: TGCGCCAGCAGCCTTCCCGGGACTTCTTCCTACGAGCAGTACTTC

v_call: TRBV9
clone_size: NA
d_call: TRBD2
j_call: TRBJ2-3
cdr3_aa: CASSLPWTGRTSEYTDTQYF
cdr3_nt: TGTGCCAGCAGTCTCCCCTGGACAGGCAGGACTAGCGAGTACACAGATACGCAGTATTTT

v_call: TRBV7-9
clone_size: NA
d_call: NA
j_call: TRBJ2-1
cdr3_aa: CASRTETAYNEQFF
cdr3_nt: TGTGCCAGCAGAACCGAGACAGCGTACAATGAGCAGTTCTTC

v_call: TRBV27
clone_size: NA
d_call: TRBD1
j_call: TRBJ2-3
cdr3_aa: CASSWGQGADTQYF
cdr3_nt: TGTGCCAGCAGTTGGGGACAGGGAGCAGATACGCAGTATTTT

v_call: TRBV19
clone_size: NA
d_call: TRBD1
j_call: TRBJ2-1
cdr3_aa: CASSIGQGAFDEQFF
cdr3_nt: TGTGCCAGTAGTATAGGGCAGGGGGCGTTCGATGAGCAGTTCTTC

v_call: TRBV2
clone_size: NA
d_call: TRBD1
j_call: TRBJ1-2
cdr3_aa: CASREGQGVLYGYTF
cdr3_nt: TGTGCCAGCAGGGAGGGACAGGGGGTTCTATATGGCTACACCTTC

v_call: TRBV29-1
clone_size: NA
d_call: NA
j_call: TRBJ1-4
cdr3_aa: CSIAGTEGKLFF
cdr3_nt: TGCAGCATAGCCGGGACGGAAGGAAAACTGTTTTTT

v_call: TRBV7-9
clone_size: NA
d_call: NA
j_call: TRBJ2-1
cdr3_aa: CASSFRDFPNEQFF
cdr3_nt: TGTGCCAGCAGCTTTCGGGACTTTCCCAATGAGCAGTTCTTC

v_call: TRBV19
clone_size: NA
d_call: TRBD1
j_call: TRBJ2-7
cdr3_aa: CASRIRDSQTYEQYF
cdr3_nt: TGTGCCAGTCGCATCCGGGACAGCCAAACCTACGAGCAGTACTTC

v_call: TRBV2
clone_size: NA
d_call: NA
j_call: TRBJ1-5
cdr3_aa: CASSDAGNQPQHF
cdr3_nt: TGTGCCAGCAGTGATGCAGGTAATCAGCCCCAGCATTTT

v_call: TRBV5-6
clone_size: few
d_call: NA
j_call: TRBJ2-3
cdr3_aa: CASSLGGGTDTQYF
cdr3_nt: TGTGCCAGCAGCTTGGGTGGGGGCACAGATACGCAGTATTTT

v_call: TRBV11-2
clone_size: once
d_call: NA
j_call: TRBJ2-7
cdr3_aa: CASSIVLQGSEQYF
cdr3_nt: TGTGCCAGCAGCATCGTTTTACAGGGATCCGAGCAGTACTTC

v_call: TRBV4-1
clone_size: NA
d_call: NA
j_call: TRBJ2-3
cdr3_aa: CASSLASGGTAQTDTQYF
cdr3_nt: TGCGCCAGCAGCCTAGCCTCCGGTGGGACGGCTCAGACAGATACGCAGTATTTT